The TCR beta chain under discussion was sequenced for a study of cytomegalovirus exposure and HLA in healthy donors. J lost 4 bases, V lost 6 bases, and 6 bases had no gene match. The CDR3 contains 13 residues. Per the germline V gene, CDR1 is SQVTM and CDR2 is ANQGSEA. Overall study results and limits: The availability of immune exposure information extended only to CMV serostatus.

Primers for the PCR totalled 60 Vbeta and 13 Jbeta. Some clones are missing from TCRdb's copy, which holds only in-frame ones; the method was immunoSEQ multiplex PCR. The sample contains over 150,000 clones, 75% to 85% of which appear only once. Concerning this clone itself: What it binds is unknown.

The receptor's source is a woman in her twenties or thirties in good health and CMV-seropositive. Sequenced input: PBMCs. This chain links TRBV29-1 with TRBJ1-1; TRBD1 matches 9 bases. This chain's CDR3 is CSVTTGGGTEAFF. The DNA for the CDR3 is TGCAGCGTCACGACAGGGGGGGGCACTGAAGCTTTCTTT.